This T cell receptor delta chain comes out of a study of Vδ1+ human thymocytes. Findings of the study overall: Thymic TRG and TRD repertoires appeared highly polyclonal, with Gaussian CDR3 length distributions.

Sequences come from RNA converted to cDNA by reverse transcription. Pooled V-gene forward primers with one constant-region reverse primer generated the CDR3 amplicons by multiplex PCR. TCRdb re-processed the multiplex PCR reads using CATT. Of some 73,000 delta-chain clones listed, 30% to 40% are singletons. To note about this clone: The antigen is undetermined.

The sorted cells were CD3+ Vdelta1+ Vdelta2- thymocytes from alphabeta-depleted thymus. Purity of the sorted Vdelta1+ thymocytes ranged from roughly 98% to 99.6%. This CDR3 is built from 19 residues. V dropped 5 bases and J dropped 0; count of bases not matched to a gene: 17. Germline CDR1 TSWWSYY, CDR2 QGS. The TCR sequence derives from a boy under two years old who had congenital heart surgery. The sample was Vdelta1+ gamma-delta thymocytes from the thymus. As to subset: FACS-sorted CD3+ TCRalphabeta- TCRVdelta1+ TCRVdelta2- thymocytes. J is TRDJ1 and V is TRDV1, with 8 bases matching TRDD3. CDR3 protein: CALGPESGLGDMYTDKLIF. Here the CDR3 DNA reads TGTGCTCTTGGGCCGGAAAGCGGGCTGGGGGACATGTACACCGATAAACTCATCTTT.